The 9 T cell receptor beta chains below come from one sample, sequenced in a study of naive and memory T cell subsets. The study, taken as a whole, reports: Naive repertoires, especially CD8, held a few larger clonotypes, possibly memory cells re-expressing CD45RA.

Two oligonucleotides, mixed equimolar, formed the beta constant-region primer covering TRBC1 and TRBC2. Ligated cDNA was amplified by four rounds of PCR with nested alpha and beta constant-region primers and SP2. TCRdb passed the UMI-ligation and nested PCR reads through MiXCR, listing each CDR3 protein once. The table shows under 150,000 distinct CDR3 sequences, with 15% to 20% occurring only once. For these receptors, no antigen is known. The sample consisted of naive CD8+ T cells from blood. The receptors were gathered from a human donor in good health.

The J gene is TRBJ1-5, the V gene TRBV7-9; possibly TRBD1 for D (5 bases). V lost 1 base, J lost 0 bases, and 13 bases lay in between. This CDR3 region has 17 residues. Germline V gene sequence: CDR1 SEHNR, CDR2 FQNEAQ (reference sequence). DNA of the CDR3: TGTGCCAGCAGCTTAGGGAAAGGGGACTATAGCAATCAGCCCCAGCATTTT. It is translated as CASSLGKGDYSNQPQHF. Filled out from reference TRBV7-9 and TRBJ1-5, the complete variable domain reads DTGVSQNPRHKITKRGQNVTFRCDPISEHNRLYWYRQTLGQGPEFLTYFQNEAQLEKSRLLSDRFSAERPKGSFSTLEIQRTEQGDSAMYLCASSLGKGDYSNQPQHFGDGTRLSIL.

In its sample, this clonotype was seen a few times. The chain carries TRBV28 and TRBJ2-5; 7 bases align to TRBD2. Germline V gene sequence: CDR1 MDHEN, CDR2 SYDVKM. The CDR3 contains 14 residues. J gave up 1 base and V 4 bases, and 3 bases lay outside the gene matches. In nucleotides, the CDR3 is TGTGCCAGCAGTTGGACGGGGGGCCAAGAGACCCAGTACTTC. Protein sequence: CASSWTGGQETQYF.

This clonotype was detected a few times. V is TRBV28 and J is TRBJ1-5; 7 nucleotides align to TRBD1. The CDR3 has 15 residues. Germline V gene data show CDR1 as MDHEN and CDR2 as SYDVKM. Germline trimming cut 3 bases from V and 5 bases from J; bases unmatched to any gene: 7. DNA of the CDR3: TGTGCCAGCAGTTTGCTAGGGGGCGGTGATCAGCCCCAGCATTTT. Protein product: CASSLLGGGDQPQHF.

The V gene is TRBV11-1, the J gene TRBJ2-1; D may be TRBD2 (5 bases). The germline V gene encodes CDR1 SGHAT and CDR2 FQDESV (reference sequence). The CDR3 loop spans 15 amino acids. Trimming removed 0 bases from V and 6 bases from J, with 12 bases in between. The DNA of the CDR3 is TGTGCCAGCAGCTTAGCGGGAGTCAGGACCAATGAGCAGTTCTTC. Residues: CASSLAGVRTNEQFF.

This chain links TRBV19 with TRBJ2-1; D is unresolved. CDR3 size: 12 residues. The V gene's germline CDR1 is LNHDA and CDR2 SQIVND (reference sequence). Written as DNA, the CDR3 is TGTACGCAGCGCCACTACTACAATGAGCAGTTCTTC. It encodes CTQRHYYNEQFF.

This chain uses TRBV5-1 with TRBJ1-5; D not resolved. The CDR3 consists of 13 residues. Germline values: CDR1 SGHRS, CDR2 YFSETQ. The V gene lost 5 bases and the J gene lost 7 bases, with 13 bases spanning the gap. In DNA form, the CDR3 reads TGCGCCAGCAGACTCACTCCCGCGCAGCCCCAGCATTTT. Translation: CASRLTPAQPQHF. The full variable domain, rest sourced from reference TRBV5-1 and TRBJ1-5, is KAGVTQTPRYLIKTRGQQVTLSCSPISGHRSVSWYQQTPGQGLQFLFEYFSETQRNKGNFPGRFSGRQFSNSRSEMNVSTLELGDSALYLCASRLTPAQPQHFGDGTRLSIL.

DNA for the CDR3: TGTGCCAGCAGTTTTAGAGGGGGGATGAACACTGAAGCTTTCTTT. It encodes CASSFRGGMNTEAFF. The V and J genes are TRBV28 and TRBJ1-1; D is possibly TRBD1 (6 bases). CDR3 length: 15 amino acids. Trimming left V 3 bases short and J 0 bases short, with 11 bases between. Germline V gene data show CDR1 as MDHEN and CDR2 as SYDVKM.

This clonotype showed up just a few times. This chain uses TRBV29-1 with TRBJ2-1; 7 nucleotides align to TRBD2. V was pared by 3 bases and J by 7 bases, with 15 bases of the junction left unmatched. From germline, CDR1 is SQVTM and CDR2 ANQGSEA. There are 16 residues in the CDR3. The CDR3 reads CSVDGLTSDYWNEQFF. Here the CDR3 DNA reads TGCAGCGTTGACGGTCTAACTAGCGACTACTGGAATGAGCAGTTCTTC.

This chain uses TRBV4-1 with TRBJ2-7; D is undetermined. V was clipped by 4 bases and J by 0 bases, with 13 bases between them. Germline V gene sequence: CDR1 MGHRA, CDR2 YSYEKL. The CDR3 is made up of 15 amino acids. CDR3 nucleotides: TGCGCCAGCAGCCTCTATGACGGATCCTCCTACGAGCAGTACTTC. Its protein is CASSLYDGSSYEQYF.